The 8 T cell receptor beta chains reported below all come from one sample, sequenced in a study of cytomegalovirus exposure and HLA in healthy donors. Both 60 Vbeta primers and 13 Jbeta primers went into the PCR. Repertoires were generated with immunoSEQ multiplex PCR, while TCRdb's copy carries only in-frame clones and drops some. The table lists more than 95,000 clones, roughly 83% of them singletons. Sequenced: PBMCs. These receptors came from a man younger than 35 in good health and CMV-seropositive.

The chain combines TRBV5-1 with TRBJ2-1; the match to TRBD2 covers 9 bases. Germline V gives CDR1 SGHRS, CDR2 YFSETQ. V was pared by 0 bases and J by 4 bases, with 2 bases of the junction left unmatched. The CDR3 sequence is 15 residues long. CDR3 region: CASSLGGGGYNEQFF. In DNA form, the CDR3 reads TGCGCCAGCAGCTTGGGCGGGGGGGGGTACAATGAGCAGTTCTTC.

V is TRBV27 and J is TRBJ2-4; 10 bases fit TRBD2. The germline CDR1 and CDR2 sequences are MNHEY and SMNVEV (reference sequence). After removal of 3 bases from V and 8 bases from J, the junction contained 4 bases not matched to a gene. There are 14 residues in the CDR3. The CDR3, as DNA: TGTGCCAGCAGTTTGGGACTAGCGCTAGACATTCAGTACTTC. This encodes CASSLGLALDIQYF.

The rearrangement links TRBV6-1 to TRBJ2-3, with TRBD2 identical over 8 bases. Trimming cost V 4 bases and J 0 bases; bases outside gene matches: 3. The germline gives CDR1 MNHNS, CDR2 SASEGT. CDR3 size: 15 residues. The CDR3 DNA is TGTGCCAGCAGTGGGACTAGCCCTAGCACAGATACGCAGTATTTT. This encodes CASSGTSPSTDTQYF.

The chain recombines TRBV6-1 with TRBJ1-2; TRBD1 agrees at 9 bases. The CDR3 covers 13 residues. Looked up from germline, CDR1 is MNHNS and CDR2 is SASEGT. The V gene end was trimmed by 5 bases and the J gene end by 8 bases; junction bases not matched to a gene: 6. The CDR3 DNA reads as TGTGCCAGCAGTTCACAGGGGGCCGGGGGCTACACCTTC. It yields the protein CASSSQGAGGYTF.

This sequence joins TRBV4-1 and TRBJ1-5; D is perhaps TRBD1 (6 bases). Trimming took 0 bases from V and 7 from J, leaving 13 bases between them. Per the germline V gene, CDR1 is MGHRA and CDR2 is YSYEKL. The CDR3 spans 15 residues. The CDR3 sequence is CASSQDGARGQPQHF. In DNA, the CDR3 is TGCGCCAGCAGCCAAGATGGGGCCAGGGGACAGCCCCAGCATTTT.

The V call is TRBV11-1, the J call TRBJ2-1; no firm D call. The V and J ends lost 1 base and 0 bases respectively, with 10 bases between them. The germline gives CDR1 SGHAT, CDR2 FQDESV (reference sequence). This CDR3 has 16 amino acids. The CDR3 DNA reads TGTGCCAGCAGCTTAGATCCCGAGAACTCCTACAATGAGCAGTTCTTC. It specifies CASSLDPENSYNEQFF.

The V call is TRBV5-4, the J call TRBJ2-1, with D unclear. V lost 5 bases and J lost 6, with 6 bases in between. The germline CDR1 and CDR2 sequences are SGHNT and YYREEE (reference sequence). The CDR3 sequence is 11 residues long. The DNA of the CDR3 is TGTGCCAGCAGGGGCCTCAATGAGCAGTTCTTC. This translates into CASRGLNEQFF.

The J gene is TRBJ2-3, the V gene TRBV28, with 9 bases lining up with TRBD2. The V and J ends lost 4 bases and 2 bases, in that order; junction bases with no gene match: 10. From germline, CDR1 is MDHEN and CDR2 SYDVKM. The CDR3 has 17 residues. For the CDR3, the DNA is TGTGCCAGCAGTTCCCCGTTCCTAGCGGGGCTCACAGATACGCAGTATTTT. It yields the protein CASSSPFLAGLTDTQYF.